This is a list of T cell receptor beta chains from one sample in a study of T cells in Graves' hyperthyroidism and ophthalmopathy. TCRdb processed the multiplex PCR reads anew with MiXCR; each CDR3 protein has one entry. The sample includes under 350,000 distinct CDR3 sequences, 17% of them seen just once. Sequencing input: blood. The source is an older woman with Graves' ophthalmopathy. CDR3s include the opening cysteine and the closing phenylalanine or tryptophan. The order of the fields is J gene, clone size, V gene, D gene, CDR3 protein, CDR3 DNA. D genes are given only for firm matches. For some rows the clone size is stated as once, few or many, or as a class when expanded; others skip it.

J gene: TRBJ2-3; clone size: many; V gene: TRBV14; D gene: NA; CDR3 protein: CASSPRQASSTDTQYF; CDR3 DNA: TGTGCCAGCAGCCCTCGACAAGCCTCTAGCACAGATACGCAGTATTTT
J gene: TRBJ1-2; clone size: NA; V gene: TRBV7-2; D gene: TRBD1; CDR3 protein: CASAGTAQGWYGYTF; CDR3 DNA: TGTGCCAGCGCAGGGACAGCCCAAGGATGGTATGGCTACACCTTC
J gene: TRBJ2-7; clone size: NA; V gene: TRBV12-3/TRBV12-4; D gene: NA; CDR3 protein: CASRPEGLPGEQYF; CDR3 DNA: TGTGCCAGCAGACCCGAGGGATTGCCGGGCGAGCAGTACTTC
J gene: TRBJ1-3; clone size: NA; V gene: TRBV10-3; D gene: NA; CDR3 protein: CAISERMSSGNTIYF; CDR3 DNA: TGTGCCATCAGTGAGCGAATGAGCTCTGGAAACACCATATATTTT
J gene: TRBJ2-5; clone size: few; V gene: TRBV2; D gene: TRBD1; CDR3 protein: CASRKGQGHGETQYF; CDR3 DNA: TGTGCCAGCAGGAAGGGACAGGGCCATGGGGAGACCCAGTACTTC
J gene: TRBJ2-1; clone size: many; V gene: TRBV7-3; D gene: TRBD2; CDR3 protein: CASSPDGGAYNEQFF; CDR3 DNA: TGTGCCAGCAGCCCGGACGGGGGGGCTTACAATGAGCAGTTCTTC
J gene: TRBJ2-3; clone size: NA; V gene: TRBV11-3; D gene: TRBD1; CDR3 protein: CASSQTGTGGTDTQYF; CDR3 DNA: TGTGCCAGCAGCCAGACCGGGACAGGGGGAACAGATACGCAGTATTTT
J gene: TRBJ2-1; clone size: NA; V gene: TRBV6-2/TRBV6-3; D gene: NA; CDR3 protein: CASRTPPRLGIESSSYNEQFF; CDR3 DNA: TGTGCCAGCAGAACCCCCCCCCGACTAGGTATTGAATCGAGCTCCTACAATGAGCAGTTCTTC
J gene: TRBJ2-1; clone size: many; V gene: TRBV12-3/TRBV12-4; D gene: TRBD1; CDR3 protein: CASSSIPVTGVINEQFF; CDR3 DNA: TGTGCCAGCAGTTCGATCCCGGTGACAGGGGTCATCAATGAGCAGTTCTTC
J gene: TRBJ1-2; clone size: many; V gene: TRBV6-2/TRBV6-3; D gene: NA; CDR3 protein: CASSYAIGQTNYGYTF; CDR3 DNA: TGTGCCAGCAGTTACGCGATTGGACAGACCAACTATGGCTACACCTTC
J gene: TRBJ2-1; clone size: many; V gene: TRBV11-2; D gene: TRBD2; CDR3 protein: CASSVDSPGLVGVNEQFF; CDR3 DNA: TGTGCCAGCAGCGTAGACAGTCCCGGACTAGTAGGGGTCAATGAGCAGTTCTTC
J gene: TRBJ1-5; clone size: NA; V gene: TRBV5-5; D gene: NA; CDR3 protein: CASSFQVNQPQHF; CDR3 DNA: TGTGCCAGCAGCTTCCAGGTAAATCAGCCCCAGCATTTT
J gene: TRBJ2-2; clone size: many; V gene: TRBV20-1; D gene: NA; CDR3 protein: CSARDRGLTGELFF; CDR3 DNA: TGCAGTGCTAGAGACAGGGGACTCACCGGGGAGCTGTTTTTT
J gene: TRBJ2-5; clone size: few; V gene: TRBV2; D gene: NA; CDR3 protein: CASHETKSGQTQYF; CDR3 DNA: TGTGCCAGCCACGAGACGAAGTCGGGACAGACCCAGTACTTC
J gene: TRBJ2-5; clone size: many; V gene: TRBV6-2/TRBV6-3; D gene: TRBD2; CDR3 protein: CASSPGTTHQETQYF; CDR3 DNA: TGTGCCAGCAGCCCCGGGACTACCCACCAAGAGACCCAGTACTTC
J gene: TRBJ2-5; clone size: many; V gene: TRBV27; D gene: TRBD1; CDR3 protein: CASSLSPTGVEETQYF; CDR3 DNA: TGTGCCAGCAGTTTATCCCCAACAGGGGTGGAGGAGACCCAGTACTTC
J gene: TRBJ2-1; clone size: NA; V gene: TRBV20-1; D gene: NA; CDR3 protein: CSARIRDRPGDEQFF; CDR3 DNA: TGCAGTGCTAGAATCCGGGACCGACCGGGGGATGAGCAGTTCTTC
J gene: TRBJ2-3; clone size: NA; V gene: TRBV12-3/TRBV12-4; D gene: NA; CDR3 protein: CASSLLGVRGPDTQYF; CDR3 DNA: TGTGCCAGCAGTTTATTAGGGGTCAGGGGTCCAGATACGCAGTATTTT
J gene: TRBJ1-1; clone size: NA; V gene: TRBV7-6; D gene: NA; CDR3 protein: CASSPLSGFWKNTEASF; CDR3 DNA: TGTGCCAGCAGCCCCCTATCAGGGTTCTGGAAGAACACTGAAGCTTCCTTT
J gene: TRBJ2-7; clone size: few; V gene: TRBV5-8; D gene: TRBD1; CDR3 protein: CASSHDRVGYEQYF; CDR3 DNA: TGTGCCAGCAGCCATGACAGGGTGGGCTACGAGCAGTACTTC
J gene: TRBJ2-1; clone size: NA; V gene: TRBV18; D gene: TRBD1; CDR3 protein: CASSPNRGAHEQFF; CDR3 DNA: TGTGCCAGCTCACCAAACAGGGGCGCCCATGAGCAGTTCTTC
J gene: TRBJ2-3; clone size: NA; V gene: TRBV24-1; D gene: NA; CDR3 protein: CATSDFVARTDTQYF; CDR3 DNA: TGTGCCACCAGTGATTTCGTAGCGCGCACAGATACGCAGTATTTT
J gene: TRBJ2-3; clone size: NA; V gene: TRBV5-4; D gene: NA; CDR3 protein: CASTKRDSTDTQYF; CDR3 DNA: TGTGCCAGCACCAAGAGGGACAGCACAGATACGCAGTATTTT
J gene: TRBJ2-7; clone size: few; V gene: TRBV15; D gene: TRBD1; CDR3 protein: CATSRDGQGTYEQYF; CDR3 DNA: TGTGCCACCAGCAGAGATGGACAGGGCACCTACGAGCAGTACTTC
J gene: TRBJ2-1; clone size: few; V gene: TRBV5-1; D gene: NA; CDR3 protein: CASSLRAGNNEQFF; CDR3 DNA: TGCGCCAGCAGCTTGCGGGCAGGGAACAATGAGCAGTTCTTC
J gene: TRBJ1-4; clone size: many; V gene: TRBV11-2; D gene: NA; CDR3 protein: CASSLDLRVEKLFF; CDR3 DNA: TGTGCCAGCAGCTTAGATCTGAGGGTCGAAAAACTGTTTTTT
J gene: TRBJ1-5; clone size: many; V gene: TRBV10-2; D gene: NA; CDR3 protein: CASSLGQAQPQHF; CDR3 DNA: TGCGCCAGCAGCTTAGGACAAGCTCAGCCCCAGCATTTT
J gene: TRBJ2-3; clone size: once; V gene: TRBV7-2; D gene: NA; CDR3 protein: CASSLAILGGGTDTQYF; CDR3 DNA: TGTGCCAGCAGCTTAGCGATTTTGGGGGGAGGAACAGATACGCAGTATTTT
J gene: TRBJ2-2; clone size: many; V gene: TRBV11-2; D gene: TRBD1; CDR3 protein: CASGRLRQGNTGELFF; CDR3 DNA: TGTGCCAGCGGAAGACTTCGACAGGGAAACACCGGGGAGCTGTTTTTT
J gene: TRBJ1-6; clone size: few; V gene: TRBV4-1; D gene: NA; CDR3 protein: CASSQDDNSPLHF; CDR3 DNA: TGCGCCAGCAGCCAAGATGATAATTCACCCCTCCACTTT
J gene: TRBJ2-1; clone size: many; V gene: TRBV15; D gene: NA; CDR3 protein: CATSRDGAEQFF; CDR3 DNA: TGTGCCACCAGCAGAGACGGGGCAGAGCAGTTCTTC
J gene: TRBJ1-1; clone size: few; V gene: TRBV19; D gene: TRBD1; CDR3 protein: CASSMTGGRRGNTEAFF; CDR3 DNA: TGTGCCAGTAGTATGACAGGGGGCCGTAGGGGTAACACTGAAGCTTTCTTT